These T cell receptor beta chains were read from a single sample in a study of CD8+ T cells in alopecia areata. Assay: immunoSEQ multiplex PCR; the TCRdb copy retains only in-frame clones and omits some. Of about 200,000 clones listed, roughly 60% were seen once; the top ten hold over 0.9%. The material was CD4+ T cells sorted from blood, obtained at week 24, from a patient treated with tofacitinib. These receptors all come from a human donor with alopecia areata. Both conserved end residues are part of each CDR3. A D gene is named only where the DNA matches it firmly. Clone sizes are given selectively: once, few, many, or a class where the clone is expanded.

clone_size	v_call	j_call	d_call	cdr3_aa	cdr3_nt
few	TRBV30	TRBJ2-3	-	CAWSLGGPGPSTDTQYF	TGTGCCTGGAGTCTCGGGGGGCCCGGCCCTAGCACAGATACGCAGTATTTT
-	TRBV27	TRBJ1-4	TRBD1	CASSSTGTGREKLFF	TGTGCCAGCAGCAGTACCGGGACAGGGCGAGAAAAACTGTTTTTT
few	TRBV9	TRBJ2-5	TRBD1	CASSAGTGVGETQYF	TGTGCCAGCAGCGCCGGGACAGGTGTCGGAGAGACCCAGTACTTC
-	TRBV10-3	TRBJ2-3	-	CAIRGSPDTQYF	TGTGCCATCAGGGGCTCCCCAGATACGCAGTATTTT
-	TRBV2	TRBJ2-3	-	CASSALAFTQYF	TGTGCCAGCAGTGCTCTAGCGTTCACGCAGTATTTT
-	TRBV5-1	TRBJ2-6	TRBD2	CASSSSGVTGANVLTF	TGCGCCAGCAGCTCTAGCGGGGTGACTGGGGCCAACGTCCTGACTTTC
-	TRBV7-8	TRBJ1-1	-	CASSLAPGPLNTEAFF	TGTGCCAGCAGCTTAGCCCCGGGACCGCTGAACACTGAAGCTTTCTTT
-	TRBV7-2	TRBJ1-5	TRBD1	CASSPQGTLEPQHF	TGTGCCAGCAGCCCACAGGGGACCCTCGAGCCCCAGCATTTT
-	TRBV2	TRBJ2-7	-	CASRFTDGAGEQYF	TGTGCCAGCAGATTTACGGACGGTGCGGGCGAGCAGTACTTC
-	TRBV15	TRBJ2-5	-	CATSRAASKETQYF	TGTGCCACCAGCAGAGCGGCTAGTAAAGAGACCCAGTACTTC
-	TRBV2	TRBJ2-2	-	CASRTADTGELFF	TGTGCCAGCAGGACAGCCGACACCGGGGAGCTGTTTTTT
-	TRBV30	TRBJ1-2	-	CAWSVWGLNYGYTF	TGTGCCTGGAGTGTATGGGGATTAAACTATGGCTACACCTTC
-	TRBV14	TRBJ2-3	-	CASSQDFGGAEDTQYF	TGTGCCAGCAGCCAAGATTTTGGGGGGGCCGAAGATACGCAGTATTTT
few	TRBV2	TRBJ1-1	TRBD1	CASRTGGNTEAFF	TGTGCCAGCAGGACAGGGGGGAACACTGAAGCTTTCTTT
few	TRBV18	TRBJ2-5	TRBD1	CASSPGLGQVQETQYF	TGTGCCAGCTCACCAGGGCTTGGACAGGTACAAGAGACCCAGTACTTC
once	TRBV30	TRBJ1-2	TRBD1	CAWFMRQGPYGYTF	TGTGCCTGGTTTATGCGACAGGGTCCCTATGGCTACACCTTC
-	TRBV29-1	TRBJ1-5	TRBD1	CSVDRGGEQHF	TGCAGCGTTGATAGAGGGGGCGAACAGCATTTT
-	TRBV11-2	TRBJ1-4	-	CASSPISRTNEKLFF	TGTGCCAGCAGCCCGATCTCCCGGACTAATGAAAAACTGTTTTTT
-	TRBV27	TRBJ2-7	TRBD2	CASASSGVPYEQYF	TGTGCCAGCGCGAGCAGCGGGGTCCCCTACGAGCAGTACTTC
-	TRBV5-1	TRBJ2-4	-	CASSRAQGVKNIQYF	TGCGCCAGCAGCCGAGCACAGGGCGTCAAAAACATTCAGTACTTC
-	TRBV7-6	TRBJ1-1	-	CASSSYGDGEAFF	TGTGCCAGCAGCTCCTATGGGGACGGTGAAGCTTTCTTT
-	TRBV28	TRBJ1-5	-	CASSFEGMRQPQHF	TGTGCCAGCAGTTTCGAAGGGATGCGTCAGCCCCAGCATTTT
-	TRBV11-2	TRBJ2-3	TRBD2	CASSATSGGLGTDAQYF	TGTGCCAGCAGCGCGACTAGCGGGGGGTTGGGCACAGATGCGCAGTATTTT
few	TRBV15	TRBJ2-2	-	CATSRDLSSYTGELFF	TGTGCCACCAGCAGAGATTTAAGCTCGTACACCGGGGAGCTGTTTTTT
few	TRBV29-1	TRBJ2-3	-	CSARLRLTDTQYF	TGCAGCGCCCGGCTAAGACTCACAGATACGCAGTATTTT
few	TRBV6-1	TRBJ2-1	TRBD1	CASSGLTGGSYNEQFF	TGTGCCAGCAGTGGATTAACAGGGGGGTCCTACAATGAGCAGTTCTTC